The next 27 T cell receptor beta chains were all read from a single sample in a study of cytomegalovirus exposure and HLA in healthy donors. In the PCR, 60 Vbeta and 13 Jbeta primers were used. Here immunoSEQ multiplex PCR was the method, and the copy in TCRdb shows in-frame clones only, minus some. This sample's table reports approximately 170,000 clones. Material: PBMCs. The receptors here all came from a young woman in good health and CMV-seropositive.

This chain connects TRBV2 to TRBJ2-1; 12 bases agree with TRBD2. The J segment lost 7 bases and the V segment lost 6 bases, leaving 7 bases of the junction unmatched. The CDR3 runs to 15 residues. Germline V gene sequence: CDR1 SNHLY, CDR2 FYNNEI. CDR3 DNA sequence: TGTGCCAGCAGAGTTCTAGCGGGAGGGCGGAATGAGCAGTTCTTC. Protein: CASRVLAGGRNEQFF.

The chain couples TRBV7-3 to TRBJ1-1; D is ambiguous. Germline CDR1 is SGHTA and CDR2 is FQGTGA. The V end was cut by 2 bases, the J end by 7 bases, with 11 bases between. This CDR3 has 13 residues. The CDR3 DNA reads TGTGCCAGCAGCTTAGATGGGTACAGTGAAGCTTTCTTT. It specifies CASSLDGYSEAFF. Full variable domain (missing parts from reference TRBV7-3 and TRBJ1-1): GAGVSQTPSNKVTEKGKYVELRCDPISGHTALYWYRQSLGQGPEFLIYFQGTGAADDSGLPNDRFFAVRPEGSVSTLKIQRTERGDSAVYLCASSLDGYSEAFFGQGTRLTVV.

The chain carries TRBV27 and TRBJ2-6; maybe TRBD1 (6 bases). Germline assignment: CDR1 MNHEY and CDR2 SMNVEV (reference sequence). The V end was cut by 5 bases, the J end by 4 bases, with 15 bases between. CDR3 size: 16 residues. The chain's CDR3 is CASSRAGATGANVLTF. CDR3 bases: TGTGCCAGCAGTCGGGCAGGGGCTACGGGGGCCAACGTCCTGACTTTC.

The chain recombines TRBV7-8 with TRBJ1-5; D is uncertain. Germline CDR1 SGHVS, CDR2 FQNEAQ. Trimming left V 0 bases short and J 5 bases short, with 14 bases between. CDR3 length: 16 amino acids. The CDR3 DNA is TGTGCCAGCAGCTTAGCTTCTTCATCTATCTATCAGCCCCAGCATTTT. Translated, it gives CASSLASSSIYQPQHF.

This sequence joins TRBV30 and TRBJ1-6, with 9 bases aligning to TRBD1. The CDR3 has 13 amino acids. Per the germline V gene, CDR1 is GTSNPN and CDR2 is SVGIG (reference sequence). J gave up 10 bases and V 3 bases, and 4 bases lay outside the gene matches. In DNA form, the CDR3 reads TGTGCCTGGAGGGGACAGGGTTTGTCACCCCTCCACTTT. Encoded protein: CAWRGQGLSPLHF.

The chain uses TRBV5-1 and TRBJ2-3; TRBD2 is a possible D gene (6 bases). Germline values: CDR1 SGHRS, CDR2 YFSETQ. This CDR3 has 14 amino acids. The V and J ends lost 1 base and 3 bases respectively, with 9 bases between them. The CDR3 loop is CASSLRGTTDTQYF. The CDR3 nucleotides are TGCGCCAGCAGCTTGAGAGGGACTACAGATACGCAGTATTTT. The full variable domain, completed using reference TRBV5-1 and TRBJ2-3, is KAGVTQTPRYLIKTRGQQVTLSCSPISGHRSVSWYQQTPGQGLQFLFEYFSETQRNKGNFPGRFSGRQFSNSRSEMNVSTLELGDSALYLCASSLRGTTDTQYFGPGTRLTVL.

The chain couples TRBV20-1 to TRBJ1-2; tentative D call: TRBD1 (5 bases). This CDR3 spans 11 amino acids. Germline lookup yields CDR1 DFQATT and CDR2 SNEGSKA (reference sequence). The ends were cut back, 6 bases at V and 8 bases at J, with 13 bases in the middle. The CDR3 sequence is CSAPRYRGYTF. The CDR3 DNA sequence: TGCAGTGCCCCTCGGTACAGGGGCTACACCTTC.

The CDR3 reads CASSLGRQGLPYEQYF. The CDR3 DNA sequence: TGTGCCAGCAGCTTAGGTAGGCAGGGACTTCCCTACGAGCAGTACTTC. The J gene is TRBJ2-7, the V gene TRBV7-2, with D perhaps TRBD2 (6 bases). Looked up from germline, CDR1 is SGHTA and CDR2 is FQGNSA. The germline V and J ends were trimmed by 1 base and 2 bases, with 15 bases remaining between them. The CDR3 contains 16 residues.

J is TRBJ2-7 and V is TRBV27, with D maybe TRBD1 (6 bases). Trimming took 0 bases from V and 10 from J, leaving 13 bases between them. The CDR3 runs to 13 residues. Germline V gene lookup returns CDR1 MNHEY and CDR2 SMNVEV (reference sequence). For the CDR3, the DNA is TGTGCCAGCAGTTTATCCGCCAACAGGGTTCAGTACTTC. Protein sequence: CASSLSANRVQYF.

The chain combines TRBV11-2 with TRBJ2-3; TRBD2 agrees at 9 bases. The CDR3 is 17 amino acids. CDR1 and CDR2 (germline): SGHAT, FQNNGV. V lost 5 bases and J lost 2; bases outside the gene matches: 11. The CDR3 DNA follows: TGTGCCAGCAGCCCCCAGGCTAGCGGGATTTTCACAGATACGCAGTATTTT. Protein: CASSPQASGIFTDTQYF. The whole variable domain, remainder taken from reference TRBV11-2 and TRBJ2-3, is EAGVAQSPRYKIIEKRQSVAFWCNPISGHATLYWYQQILGQGPKLLIQFQNNGVVDDSQLPKDRFSAERLKGVDSTLKIQPAKLEDSAVYLCASSPQASGIFTDTQYFGPGTRLTVL.

The rearrangement joins TRBV19 to TRBJ1-1; no clear D gene. The ends were cut back, 6 bases at V and 7 bases at J, with 12 bases in the middle. The germline CDR1 and CDR2 sequences are LNHDA and SQIVND (reference sequence). The CDR3 contains 12 residues. CDR3 nucleotides: TGTGCCAGTAGACACGTGGTTGGTGAAGCTTTCTTT. Amino acid sequence: CASRHVVGEAFF. Using reference TRBV19 and TRBJ1-1 for the parts outside the CDR3, the full variable domain is DGGITQSPKYLFRKEGQNVTLSCEQNLNHDAMYWYRQDPGQGLRLIYYSQIVNDFQKGDIAEGYSVSREKKESFPLTVTSAQKNPTAFYLCASRHVVGEAFFGQGTRLTVV.

The chain joins TRBV15 to TRBJ2-3; TRBD2 matches 7 bases. The CDR3 is made up of 13 amino acids. Trimming took 5 bases from V and 4 from J; bases not matched to a gene: 3. CDR1 is LNHNV and CDR2 is YYDKDF in the germline V gene (reference sequence). CDR3 coding DNA: TGTGCCACCAGCCAGGGAGGGGCAGATACGCAGTATTTT. The encoded protein is CATSQGGADTQYF.

This chain connects TRBV7-8 to TRBJ2-7, with D perhaps TRBD2 (6 bases). This CDR3 is built from 16 residues. The V and J ends lost 5 bases and 3 bases respectively, with 20 bases between them. Germline V gives CDR1 SGHVS, CDR2 FQNEAQ. CDR3 amino acids: CASSHSGVEGLYEQYF. The CDR3 DNA reads TGTGCCAGCAGCCATAGTGGGGTTGAGGGACTCTACGAGCAGTACTTC.

V usage is TRBV27 and J usage is TRBJ1-1; 7 bases line up with TRBD1. CDR3 length equals 15 residues. The junction had 10 bases not matched to a gene; V was cut back by 7 bases and J by 2 bases. Looked up from germline, CDR1 is MNHEY and CDR2 is SMNVEV (reference sequence). Written as DNA, the CDR3 is TGTGCCAGCACTACCAGGGACAGTGCAAACACTGAAGCTTTCTTT. Translating it yields CASTTRDSANTEAFF.

The chain recombines TRBV7-6 with TRBJ1-2; TRBD1 agrees at 10 bases. V shed 5 bases, J shed 9 bases, and the junction held 6 bases outside the gene matches. From germline, CDR1 is SGHVS and CDR2 FNYEAQ. The CDR3 length is 13 residues. CDR3 nucleotide sequence: TGTGCCAGCAGCCTTAGACAGGGGGCGAGCTACACCTTC. Translated, it gives CASSLRQGASYTF.

This CDR3 is CASSLERGGQPQHF. The CDR3 DNA sequence: TGTGCCAGCAGCTTGGAACGGGGGGGACAGCCCCAGCATTTT. V gene TRBV5-6 combines with J gene TRBJ1-5; the D gene is possibly TRBD1 (5 bases). This CDR3 contains 14 residues. V was clipped by 0 bases and J by 7 bases, with 11 bases between them. Germline lookup yields CDR1 SGHDT and CDR2 YYEEEE.

The rearrangement links TRBV11-1 to TRBJ2-7; 8 positions match TRBD1. The V gene's germline CDR1 is SGHAT and CDR2 FQDESV (reference sequence). V lost 4 bases to trimming and J lost 3 bases; unmatched junction nucleotides: 5. This CDR3 region has 14 residues. CDR3 in DNA: TGTGCCAGCAGCTCGACAGGGGACCTCTACGAGCAGTACTTC. This translates into CASSSTGDLYEQYF.

The V and J genes are TRBV30 and TRBJ1-1; TRBD1 is a possible D gene (5 bases). The CDR3 is 13 amino acids. V lost 2 bases and J 4 bases, leaving 11 bases between the germline ends. The germline gives CDR1 GTSNPN, CDR2 SVGIG (reference sequence). CDR3 in DNA: TGTGCCTGGAGTTCGGACACGTTCACTGAAGCTTTCTTT. It is translated as CAWSSDTFTEAFF.

About this clone itself: This sample also contains other DNA sequences that code for the same CDR3. The V gene is TRBV6-5, the J gene TRBJ2-3; TRBD2 is a possible D gene (6 bases). Germline-derived CDR1 and CDR2 are MNHEY and SVGAGI. The CDR3 extends over 15 amino acids. The V gene lost 5 bases and the J gene lost 3 bases, with 15 bases spanning the gap. The CDR3 here is CASSLGQGGTDTQYF. DNA of the CDR3: TGTGCCAGCAGTCTGGGGCAGGGAGGTACAGATACGCAGTATTTT.

V gene TRBV11-3 combines with J gene TRBJ1-2; TRBD1 aligns across 10 bases. This CDR3 has 14 residues. V shed 5 bases and J 8 bases; nucleotides not matched to a gene: 8. The V gene's germline CDR1 is SGHNT and CDR2 YENEEA. The CDR3 DNA is TGTGCCAGCAGCATACGACAGGGGGCCGTAGGCTACACCTTC. This gives the protein CASSIRQGAVGYTF.

The genes are TRBV30 and TRBJ2-1; a weak D match, TRBD2 (6 bases). The CDR3 is made up of 16 amino acids. V shed 1 base and J shed 0 bases, with 13 bases lying between them. Germline loops: CDR1 GTSNPN, CDR2 SVGIG (reference sequence). CDR3 coding DNA: TGTGCCTGGAGTGCGAGCGGGTTGAGCTCCTACAATGAGCAGTTCTTC. Translating it yields CAWSASGLSSYNEQFF. The complete variable domain, with remaining parts taken from reference TRBV30 and TRBJ2-1, reads SQTIHQWPATLVQPVGSPLSLECTVEGTSNPNLYWYRQAAGRGLQLLFYSVGIGQISSEVPQNLSASRPQDRQFILSSKKLLLSDSGFYLCAWSASGLSSYNEQFFGPGTRLTVL.

Note on this clone: Germline and junction disagree at one end, which may indicate a read error. This sequence joins TRBV7-7 and TRBJ2-5, with D perhaps matching TRBD2 (6 bases). The CDR3 sequence is 13 residues long. Germline assignment: CDR1 SSHAT and CDR2 FNYEAQ (reference sequence). This chain's CDR3 is CASSLLAEETQYF. The CDR3 nucleotides read TGTGCTAGCAGCTTATTAGCGGAAGAGACCCAGTACTTC.

The rearrangement joins TRBV29-1 to TRBJ2-1; 11 positions agree with TRBD2. The CDR3 spans 17 residues. V dropped 1 base and J dropped 4; count of bases not matched to a gene: 9. The V gene's germline CDR1 is SQVTM and CDR2 ANQGSEA. CDR3 in amino acids: CSVEVTTGTSGYNEQFF. DNA for the CDR3: TGCAGCGTTGAAGTAACGACCGGGACTAGCGGATACAATGAGCAGTTCTTC.

V and J are TRBV18 and TRBJ2-2; 8 nucleotides match TRBD1. The CDR3 length is 15 residues. The V gene's germline CDR1 is KGHSH and CDR2 LQKENI. J was trimmed by 1 base and V by 10 bases; bases with no gene match: 8. The CDR3 loop reads CATDSTGVNTGELFF. The CDR3 bases are TGTGCCACCGACTCGACAGGGGTGAACACCGGGGAGCTGTTTTTT.

The rearrangement uses TRBV7-9 and TRBJ2-3; the D is unclear. The germline V gene encodes CDR1 SEHNR and CDR2 FQNEAQ (reference sequence). The CDR3 consists of 13 residues. Deletions cut 7 bases from V and 1 base from J, with 9 bases between. The DNA for the CDR3 is TGTGCCAGCATCCAAACAGGCACAGATACGCAGTATTTT. It specifies CASIQTGTDTQYF.

CDR3 sequence (DNA): TGTGCCAGCAGCTTAGTCGCGGGAGACGTCACCGGGGAGCTGTTTTTT. This encodes CASSLVAGDVTGELFF. The J gene is TRBJ2-2, the V gene TRBV11-2; TRBD2 agrees at 7 bases. The length of the CDR3 is 16 residues. Germline V gene data show CDR1 as SGHAT and CDR2 as FQNNGV. With V trimmed by 1 base and J by 4 bases, 6 bases remained unmatched.

J is TRBJ2-5 and V is TRBV4-2; 7 bases match TRBD2. The J call may be wrong; the DNA end is better matched by TRBJ2-7. CDR1 and CDR2 from the germline V gene are LGHNA and YNFKEQ. The CDR3 loop spans 17 amino acids. This CDR3 reads CASSQAVGRPNSYEQYF. The CDR3, as DNA: TGTGCCAGCAGCCAAGCGGTCGGGAGGCCCAACTCCTACGAGCAGTACTTC.